Below are 14 T cell receptor beta chains sequenced from a single sample in a study of post-analysis software for immune sequencing data. Study-level results: Five TRBV segments (TRBV5-6, TRBV5-1 and TRBV20-1 among them) occurred more frequently in patients than in controls.

Sequencing libraries made from TCR beta cDNA carried unique molecular identifiers. TCRdb re-called the PCR reads with MiXCR, one entry per CDR3 protein. The sample yields roughly 730,000 distinct CDR3 sequences, 30% seen once. These receptors lack a known antigen. Sequencing was done on a sample of blood. The receptors shown here come from a girl under 18 with multiple sclerosis.

In its sample, this clonotype was seen a few times. This chain links TRBV5-1 with TRBJ1-2, with a possible D match to TRBD1 (6 bases). V was cut by 0 bases and J by 3 bases, with 12 bases left in between. The CDR3 has 15 amino acids. Germline-derived CDR1 and CDR2 are SGHRS and YFSETQ. The CDR3 sequence is CASSLAGGLDYGYTF. The CDR3 bases are TGCGCCAGCAGCTTGGCCGGGGGGCTTGACTATGGCTACACCTTC.

This clonotype was observed a single time. The rearrangement links TRBV9 to TRBJ1-3, with D tentatively TRBD1 (6 bases). V was cut by 3 bases and J by 6 bases, with 16 bases left in between. The CDR3 runs 15 residues. CDR1 and CDR2 (germline): SGDLS, YYNGEE. The CDR3 DNA is TGTGCCAGCAGCGCCACGGGGGCAGATTCAAACACCATATATTTT. Protein: CASSATGADSNTIYF.

The V gene is TRBV10-3, the J gene TRBJ2-5; D is unresolved. The CDR3 is 13 amino acids. V gave up 8 bases and J gave up 6 bases, with 16 bases separating them. The V gene's germline CDR1 is ENHRY and CDR2 SYGVKD. The CDR3 spells CAIAERNAKTQYF. CDR3 nucleotide sequence: TGTGCCATCGCAGAAAGGAACGCGAAGACCCAGTACTTC.

This clonotype was observed a few times. The chain is built from TRBV7-6 and TRBJ2-1, with D perhaps matching TRBD1 or TRBD2 (5 bases each). Trimming left V 1 base short and J 6 bases short, with 13 bases between. The CDR3 is 15 residues long. CDR1 is SGHVS, CDR2 FNYEAQ, per germline. For the CDR3, the DNA is TGTGCCAGCAGCTTAGGGGGGAACTCCCTCAATGAGCAGTTCTTC. Amino acids: CASSLGGNSLNEQFF.

The genes are TRBV7-7 and TRBJ2-1; 8 bases match TRBD1. Germline V gene sequence: CDR1 SSHAT, CDR2 FNYEAQ (reference sequence). The CDR3 runs to 15 residues. Trimming removed 5 bases from V and 10 bases from J; junction bases left unmatched: 13. The CDR3, as DNA: TGTGCCAGCAGCGCCGGGACAGGTGGGGGTCAGGAGCAGTTCTTC. Its translation: CASSAGTGGGQEQFF.

The gene calls are TRBV11-2 and TRBJ2-7, with TRBD2 matching 11 bases. Germline trimming cut 4 bases from V and 3 bases from J; bases unmatched to any gene: 8. This CDR3 region has 16 residues. Germline loops: CDR1 SGHAT, CDR2 FQNNGV. CDR3: CASSSDPGLAVYEQYF. As DNA, the CDR3 is TGTGCCAGCAGCTCGGATCCGGGACTAGCGGTCTACGAGCAGTACTTC.

The gene calls are TRBV28 and TRBJ2-3; 10 bases align to TRBD2. Germline CDR1 and CDR2: MDHEN and SYDVKM. V dropped 4 bases and J dropped 0; count of bases not matched to a gene: 4. The CDR3 spans 16 residues. CDR3 loop: CASSSVGLASTDTQYF. CDR3 bases: TGTGCCAGCAGTTCCGTGGGACTAGCGAGCACAGATACGCAGTATTTT.

In its sample, this clonotype was seen a few times. This sequence joins TRBV9 and TRBJ1-2, with D hard to call. The CDR3 runs to 11 residues. Trimming removed 1 base at V and 4 bases at J, with 2 bases between. Looked up from germline, CDR1 is SGDLS and CDR2 is YYNGEE. The CDR3 DNA reads as TGTGCCAGCAGCGTATTCTATGGCTACACCTTC. The encoded protein is CASSVFYGYTF.

This rearrangement joins TRBV27 to TRBJ2-7, with a possible D match to TRBD2 (5 bases). The V gene lost 7 bases and the J gene lost 2 bases, with 18 bases spanning the gap. Germline CDR1 MNHEY, CDR2 SMNVEV (reference sequence). The length of the CDR3 is 15 residues. CDR3 nucleotide sequence: TGTGCCAGCACCCGAGGCGGGCAGGTAGCCTACGAGCAGTACTTC. Amino acid sequence: CASTRGGQVAYEQYF.

The chain combines TRBV27 with TRBJ2-1; 11 bases line up with TRBD1. This CDR3 spans 16 amino acids. The J segment lost 13 bases and the V segment lost 2 bases, leaving 13 bases of the junction unmatched. The germline CDR1 and CDR2 sequences are MNHEY and SMNVEV (reference sequence). The CDR3 is CASSLIGTGGPETQFF. In DNA form, the CDR3 reads TGTGCCAGCAGTTTAATTGGGACAGGGGGACCAGAGACCCAGTTCTTC.

The V and J genes are TRBV29-1 and TRBJ1-2; weak D call: TRBD1 (6 bases). The CDR3 totals 13 residues. V gave up 7 bases and J gave up 0 bases, with 12 bases separating them. Germline V gene data show CDR1 as SQVTM and CDR2 as ANQGSEA. This CDR3 reads CSAAGAANYGYTF. The CDR3 region has the DNA TGCAGCGCCGCGGGGGCTGCTAACTATGGCTACACCTTC.

This clonotype was counted only a few times. This rearrangement joins TRBV29-1 to TRBJ1-1; TRBD1 matches at 11 bases. In germline, CDR1 is SQVTM, CDR2 ANQGSEA. After removal of 7 bases from V and 5 bases from J, the junction contained 12 bases not matched to a gene. CDR3 length: 15 residues. As DNA, the CDR3 is TGCAGCGCCTTTCGGACAGGGGGCTCGAATACTGAAGCTTTCTTT. Amino acids: CSAFRTGGSNTEAFF.

To note about this clonotype: Given a much more abundant clone one base away, this may be a read error. The chain is built from TRBV29-1 and TRBJ2-5; a weak D match, TRBD2 (6 bases). The V gene's germline CDR1 is SQVTM and CDR2 ANQGSEA. The ends were cut back, 6 bases at V and 2 bases at J, with 13 bases in the middle. The CDR3 has 13 amino acids. Here the CDR3 reads CSVTGRGQETQYF. In DNA, the CDR3 is TGCAGCGTGACCGGGCGGGGACAAGAGACCCAGTACTTC.

The chain couples TRBV27 to TRBJ2-1; 9 nucleotides line up with TRBD2. The CDR3 covers 14 residues. CDR1 and CDR2 (germline): MNHEY, SMNVEV (reference sequence). The V and J ends lost 8 bases and 7 bases, in that order; junction bases with no gene match: 9. The CDR3 spells CASEAGGTRNEQFF. The CDR3 DNA reads as TGTGCCAGCGAAGCGGGGGGCACGAGGAATGAGCAGTTCTTC.